This TCR beta chain was identified in a study of blood T cell repertoires in COVID-19. Across the whole study: T cells, B-cell-depleted T cells, or PBMCs provided the cDNA or gDNA that served as material.

The germline V and J ends were trimmed by 5 bases and 0 bases, with 11 bases remaining between them. The CDR3 has 14 amino acids. CDR1 is SGHNT, CDR2 YYREEE, per germline (reference sequence). The authors' processing: Amplifying reference gene primers gave estimates of nucleated cell counts. TCRdb's copy holds only in-frame clones and misses some; the assay was immunoSEQ multiplex PCR. V, J and clone size are taken as reported in that table, and D and trimming were inferred from the DNA itself. There are approximately 150,000 clones in the sample; around 84% occur only once, and roughly 8% lies in the top ten.

V gene TRBV5-4 combines with J gene TRBJ1-1; a possible D gene is TRBD1 (5 bases). The receptor was isolated from a woman in her forties or fifties who had recovered from COVID-19. Sequencing used PBMCs or T cells enriched from blood (not recorded which). DNA for the CDR3: TGTGCCAGCAGGTCACAGGCCGTGAACACTGAAGCTTTCTTT. Protein product: CASRSQAVNTEAFF.